The 7 T cell receptor beta chains below were found in one sample sequenced in a study of regulatory T cells in long-lasting Graves disease. Time point denoted: newly diagnosed GD, antithyroid drugs for less than 3 months. PBMC RNA was the source of the TCR library. Assembly of TCR beta libraries relied on iRepertoire HTBI primers together with Arm-PCR of CDR3 regions. TCRdb ran MiXCR on the multiplex PCR reads and lists one entry per CDR3 protein. The table has hundreds of thousands of distinct CDR3 sequences, roughly a sixth seen once; the top ten hold around 25%. These data are also associated with another study on T cells in Graves' hyperthyroidism and ophthalmopathy.

Sequenced here: peripheral blood mononuclear cells (PBMCs), sampled at new diagnosis, from a patient treated with antithyroid drugs. The receptors were gathered from a woman in her forties or fifties with Graves disease.

This clonotype was recorded many times. J is TRBJ2-3 and V is TRBV2; TRBD2 agrees at 13 bases. With V trimmed by 7 bases and J by 5 bases, 9 bases remained unmatched. This CDR3 has 16 amino acids. CDR1 is SNHLY and CDR2 is FYNNEI in the germline V gene. CDR3 protein: CASKPRTSGGGDTQYF. The CDR3 DNA follows: TGTGCCAGCAAACCACGGACTAGCGGGGGAGGAGATACGCAGTATTTT.

The rearrangement links TRBV7-3 to TRBJ2-2, with D possibly TRBD1 on 6 matching bases. Per the germline V gene, CDR1 is SGHTA and CDR2 is FQGTGA. This CDR3 contains 14 residues. Trimming left V 5 bases short and J 7 bases short, with 14 bases between. This chain's CDR3 is CASSPFDRNGELFF. The DNA for the CDR3 is TGTGCCAGCAGCCCGTTTGACAGGAACGGGGAGCTGTTTTTT.

In its sample, this clonotype was seen many times. The V and J genes are TRBV3-1 and TRBJ1-2; D remains ambiguous. V lost 7 bases to trimming and J lost 3 bases, with 18 bases between them. The CDR3 consists of 15 residues. The germline gives CDR1 LGHDT, CDR2 YNNKEL (reference sequence). The DNA for the CDR3 is TGTGCCAGCACCCCAACAGTCCTTAGGGACTATGGCTACACCTTC. This codes for CASTPTVLRDYGYTF.

This sequence joins TRBV7-9 and TRBJ2-2; D possibly corresponds to TRBD2 (6 bases). The CDR3 is made up of 15 amino acids. Germline V gene lookup returns CDR1 SEHNR and CDR2 FQNEAQ (reference sequence). V shed 5 bases and J shed 4 bases, with 14 bases lying between them. CDR3 region: CASSTTGVGTGELFF. The CDR3 nucleotides read TGTGCCAGCAGCACAACGGGGGTTGGCACCGGGGAGCTGTTTTTT.

This rearrangement joins TRBV5-8 to TRBJ1-1; D remains ambiguous. V was clipped by 0 bases and J by 10 bases, with 13 bases between them. The CDR3 is 13 residues long. Germline V gene sequence: CDR1 SGHTS, CDR2 YDEGEE. CDR3 amino acids: CASSLGPPGGAFF. The CDR3 DNA reads TGTGCCAGCAGCTTGGGACCTCCCGGCGGAGCTTTCTTT. Using reference TRBV5-8 and TRBJ1-1 for the parts outside the CDR3, the full variable domain is EAGVTQSPTHLIKTRGQQATLRCSPISGHTSVYWYQQALGLGLQFLLWYDEGEERNRGNFPPRFSGRQFPNYSSELNVNALELEDSALYLCASSLGPPGGAFFGQGTRLTVV.

The table lists this clonotype with many counts. This chain links TRBV2 with TRBJ1-5; D is perhaps TRBD1 (5 bases). The CDR3 loop spans 14 amino acids. V lost 3 bases and J lost 0, with 6 bases in between. In germline, CDR1 is SNHLY, CDR2 FYNNEI. CDR3 DNA sequence: TGTGCCAGCAGTGACAGGGTTAGCAATCAGCCCCAGCATTTT. This translates into CASSDRVSNQPQHF.

This clonotype was detected a few times. CDR3 nucleotide sequence: TGCGCCAGCGCTAAGGGTGCGGGGGGGACAGATACGCAGTATTTT. Protein product: CASAKGAGGTDTQYF. The chain employs TRBV5-1 and TRBJ2-3, with TRBD2 matching 9 bases. CDR1 is SGHRS and CDR2 is YFSETQ in the germline V gene. V trimming: 7 bases; J trimming: 3 bases; junction bases outside the gene matches: 9. CDR3 size: 15 residues.